The next 21 T cell receptor beta chains were all read from a single sample in a study of blood T cell repertoires in COVID-19. The method was immunoSEQ multiplex PCR; TCRdb's version includes in-frame clones alone and lacks a portion of them. This sample carries approximately 54,000 clones, roughly 89% of them seen once, and the ten largest clones take approximately 3.8%. The sequenced material came from peripheral blood. Receptors were obtained from a middle-aged man with acute or convalescent COVID-19.

The rearrangement joins TRBV19 to TRBJ1-4; D is unclear. The germline V gene has CDR1 LNHDA and CDR2 SQIVND (reference sequence). The CDR3 runs 15 residues. The V and J ends lost 2 bases and 0 bases respectively, with 7 bases between them. The CDR3 DNA reads TGTGCCAGTAGTATAATCCATGCAACTAATGAAAAACTGTTTTTT. Its protein is CASSIIHATNEKLFF.

This chain connects TRBV10-3 to TRBJ1-2, with D possibly TRBD1 on 6 matching bases. Per the germline V gene, CDR1 is ENHRY and CDR2 is SYGVKD. The CDR3 totals 12 residues. Trimming cost V 6 bases and J 4 bases, with 9 bases left between them. CDR3: CAISTGPYGYTF. CDR3 DNA: TGTGCCATCAGCACAGGGCCCTATGGCTACACCTTC.

The chain has TRBV6-1 and TRBJ2-7; 12 positions agree with TRBD1. Germline-derived CDR1 and CDR2 are MNHNS and SASEGT. The CDR3 spans 15 residues. Trimming removed 3 bases from V and 2 bases from J; junction bases left unmatched: 2. CDR3 bases: TGTGCCAGCAGTGACCGGGACAGGGGGCCCTACGAGCAGTACTTC. This sequence encodes CASSDRDRGPYEQYF.

This chain links TRBV12-3 or TRBV12-4 with TRBJ1-2; TRBD1 matches at 7 bases. J lost 4 bases, V lost 6 bases, and 5 bases had no gene match. The length of the CDR3 is 13 residues. The CDR3 DNA reads as TGTGCCAGCAGGCCCGGGACAGCCTATGGCTACACCTTC. It codes for CASRPGTAYGYTF.

The chain links TRBV6-2 or TRBV6-3 to TRBJ1-6; the D is unclear. V lost 0 bases and J 3 bases, leaving 6 bases between the germline ends. This CDR3 has 15 amino acids. The germline gives CDR1 MNHEY, CDR2 SVGEGT. This chain's CDR3 is CASSYSSLYNSPLHF. The DNA of the CDR3 is TGTGCCAGCAGTTACTCGAGCCTCTATAATTCACCCCTCCACTTT.

The chain has TRBV5-1 and TRBJ2-7, with D perhaps TRBD1 (5 bases). The CDR3 is 13 amino acids. The ends were cut back, 4 bases at V and 3 bases at J, with 11 bases in the middle. Germline V gene lookup returns CDR1 SGHRS and CDR2 YFSETQ. This chain's CDR3 is CASSRNQGYEQYF. CDR3 sequence (DNA): TGCGCCAGCAGCCGGAACCAGGGCTACGAGCAGTACTTC.

The chain has TRBV29-1 and TRBJ2-5; 9 nucleotides agree with TRBD2. V was clipped by 5 bases and J by 3 bases; unmatched bases: 10. This CDR3 has 15 amino acids. The germline V gene has CDR1 SQVTM and CDR2 ANQGSEA. CDR3 residues: CSVLAGVYFKETQYF. CDR3 DNA: TGCAGCGTTTTAGCGGGGGTTTACTTTAAAGAGACCCAGTACTTC.

CDR3 in DNA: TGTGCCAGCAGTCCCCAGACAGGGGGCGGAAACACCATATATTTT. This sequence encodes CASSPQTGGGNTIYF. This chain links TRBV6-5 with TRBJ1-3; 10 nucleotides match TRBD1. The germline gives CDR1 MNHEY, CDR2 SVGAGI. The V segment lost 5 bases and the J segment 4 bases; nucleotides outside the gene matches: 5. The CDR3 length is 15 residues.

V gene TRBV6-2 or TRBV6-3 combines with J gene TRBJ2-1, with TRBD1 matching 7 bases. CDR3 length: 11 amino acids. The V gene's germline CDR1 is MNHEY and CDR2 SVGEGT. Trimming at V came to 6 bases and at J to 12 bases, leaving 5 bases not matched to a gene. In DNA form, the CDR3 reads TGTGCCAGCAGCCCCGCAGGGGGGCAGTTCTTC. This encodes CASSPAGGQFF.

The genes are TRBV6-6 and TRBJ2-7; perhaps TRBD2 as D (5 bases). This CDR3 contains 14 residues. The germline V gene has CDR1 MNHNY and CDR2 SVGAGI (reference sequence). The V gene lost 0 bases and the J gene lost 5 bases, with 11 bases spanning the gap. The CDR3 reads CASSYSGESDEQYF. Here the CDR3 DNA reads TGTGCCAGCAGTTACTCTGGGGAGTCGGACGAGCAGTACTTC.

The chain employs TRBV5-1 and TRBJ1-3; no reliable D call. V gave up 0 bases and J gave up 1 base, with 8 bases separating them. Germline V CDR1 and CDR2: SGHRS, YFSETQ. This CDR3 contains 15 residues. As DNA, the CDR3 is TGCGCCAGCAGCTTGGCAGGTGTTTCTGGAAACACCATATATTTT. This sequence encodes CASSLAGVSGNTIYF.

The V gene is TRBV6-5, the J gene TRBJ1-1; 8 positions match TRBD1. This CDR3 is 14 amino acids long. V was pared by 6 bases and J by 7 bases, with 10 bases of the junction left unmatched. The germline gives CDR1 MNHEY, CDR2 SVGAGI. CDR3 region: CASRLTTGAIEAFF. In nucleotides, the CDR3 is TGTGCCAGCAGGCTGACGACAGGGGCTATTGAAGCTTTCTTT.

This CDR3 is CASSQIGLAGFRTDTQYF. CDR3 in DNA: TGTGCCAGCAGCCAAATAGGACTAGCGGGATTCCGAACAGATACGCAGTATTTT. The chain employs TRBV14 and TRBJ2-3, with 12 bases identical to TRBD2. This CDR3 region has 18 residues. V trimming: 2 bases; J trimming: 3 bases; junction bases outside the gene matches: 9. Germline V gene sequence: CDR1 SGHDN, CDR2 FVKESK. Full variable domain (outside the CDR3, taken from reference TRBV14 and TRBJ2-3): EAGVTQFPSHSVIEKGQTVTLRCDPISGHDNLYWYRRVMGKEIKFLLHFVKESKQDESGMPNNRFLAERTGGTYSTLKVQPAELEDSGVYFCASSQIGLAGFRTDTQYFGPGTRLTVL.

This sequence joins TRBV2 and TRBJ2-2; possible D gene TRBD1, 6 bases. Trimming took off 7 bases at V and 4 bases at J, with 16 bases between the two ends. Germline V lookup: CDR1 SNHLY, CDR2 FYNNEI. This CDR3 region has 15 residues. CDR3 region: CASTEQGSGTGELFF. CDR3 nucleotides: TGTGCCAGCACAGAACAGGGTTCAGGCACCGGGGAGCTGTTTTTT.

The genes are TRBV19 and TRBJ2-7, with 8 bases fitting TRBD2. The CDR3 sequence is 14 residues long. CDR1 and CDR2 from the germline V gene are LNHDA and SQIVND (reference sequence). Trimming at V came to 3 bases and at J to 2 bases, leaving 3 bases not matched to a gene. The CDR3 DNA follows: TGTGCCAGTAGTATGAGCGGGGGACCCTACGAGCAGTACTTC. Translated: CASSMSGGPYEQYF.

The chain carries TRBV12-3 or TRBV12-4 and TRBJ1-3; unclear D gene. Trimming took 5 bases from V and 1 from J, leaving 6 bases between them. The CDR3 is 13 amino acids. The CDR3 loop reads CASSVLSGNTIYF. Here the CDR3 DNA reads TGTGCCAGCAGTGTCCTATCTGGAAACACCATATATTTT.

J is TRBJ2-7 and V is TRBV5-1; TRBD1 aligns across 10 bases. Trimming at V came to 1 base and at J to 2 bases, leaving 6 bases not matched to a gene. Germline CDR1 and CDR2: SGHRS and YFSETQ. The CDR3 sequence is 16 residues long. The CDR3 DNA is TGCGCCAGCAGCTTGAACATAGGACAGGGGGCCTACGAGCAGTACTTC. It yields the protein CASSLNIGQGAYEQYF.

Worth noting for this clone: Other DNA sequences from this sample encode an identical CDR3 as well. The genes are TRBV7-3 and TRBJ1-1, with TRBD1 as a possible D gene (5 bases). Germline CDR1 reads SGHTA; CDR2 reads FQGTGA. Trimming took off 1 base at V and 4 bases at J, with 13 bases between the two ends. CDR3 length equals 15 residues. The CDR3 spells CASSLKGPGGTEAFF. CDR3 nucleotide sequence: TGTGCCAGCAGCTTAAAGGGGCCCGGCGGCACTGAAGCTTTCTTT.

This clone was seen a single time. The J gene is TRBJ2-3, the V gene TRBV15, with TRBD1 matching over 9 bases. Germline lookup yields CDR1 LNHNV and CDR2 YYDKDF (reference sequence). With V trimmed by 1 base and J by 4 bases, 3 bases remained unmatched. The CDR3 has 15 amino acids. CDR3 loop: CATSRGTGGSDTQYF. CDR3 coding DNA: TGTGCCACCAGCAGAGGAACAGGGGGCTCAGATACGCAGTATTTT.

The chain links TRBV19 to TRBJ1-1, with D perhaps matching TRBD1 (6 bases). V lost 2 bases, J lost 4 bases, and 20 bases lay in between. From germline, CDR1 is LNHDA and CDR2 SQIVND (reference sequence). CDR3 length: 17 amino acids. The CDR3 loop reads CASSITIRVAGVTEAFF. CDR3 coding DNA: TGTGCCAGTAGTATAACAATTCGGGTGGCAGGGGTCACTGAAGCTTTCTTT.

The chain links TRBV12-3 or TRBV12-4 to TRBJ1-2; D is perhaps TRBD1 (6 bases). CDR3 size: 12 residues. V was pared by 5 bases and J by 8 bases, with 12 bases between. The CDR3 bases are TGTGCCAGCAGTCGAGGACAGTCAGGCTACACCTTC. It is translated as CASSRGQSGYTF.